This T cell receptor beta chain was captured by sequencing in a study of blood T cell repertoires in COVID-19. Whole-study context: COVID-19 samples collected from the United States, Italy and Spain covered acute and convalescent phases. T cells, B-cell-depleted T cells, or PBMCs provided the cDNA or gDNA that served as material.

This CDR3 comprises 15 residues. V was shortened by 6 bases and J by 0 bases, with 9 bases between the two germline ends. Germline V gene lookup returns CDR1 MNHEY and CDR2 SVGAGI. The authors' processing: Amplification of reference gene primers was used by the study to estimate nucleated cell counts. Some clones are missing from TCRdb's copy, which holds only in-frame ones; the method was immunoSEQ multiplex PCR. V and J calls and clone size are copied from that table; D and trimming were computed from the DNA. The sample shows under 200,000 clones, roughly 91% of them seen only once. The chain joins TRBV6-5 to TRBJ2-6; D ambiguous. The sequence was collected from a man between 40 and 49 years old with active or convalescent COVID-19. The sequenced sample consisted of peripheral blood. CDR3 region: CASSRFSSGANVLTF. For the CDR3, the DNA is TGTGCCAGCAGCCGATTCAGCTCTGGGGCCAACGTCCTGACTTTC.